Detailed here is one T cell receptor (beta chain). One end of the junction fails to match germline, which may point to a read error. Other DNA sequences of this sample code for an identical CDR3. The record originates from a study of sequential checkpoint blockade in melanoma. For the study at large: Arm A got nivolumab then ipilimumab; arm B the reverse, 1:1. Maintenance nivolumab came after either treatment sequence.

Here immunoSEQ multiplex PCR was the method, and the copy in TCRdb shows in-frame clones only, minus some. The data hold roughly 16,000 clones, with around 69% observed a single time. Per the germline V gene, CDR1 is SGHTA and CDR2 is FQGNSA. CDR3 length: 14 amino acids. Noted treatment: randomized to nivolumab then ipilimumab (arm A) or the reverse (arm B). The sequence was collected from a human donor with melanoma. The source material was CD8+ T cells sorted from blood (inferred from file names), sampled from a patient given nivolumab and ipilimumab in sequence. V is TRBV7-2 and J is TRBJ2-7; 8 nucleotides align to TRBD2. The CDR3 loop is CASSQWGGGYEQYF. The CDR3 DNA is TGTGCCAGCAGCCAGTGGGGCGGGGGGTACGAACAGTACTTC.